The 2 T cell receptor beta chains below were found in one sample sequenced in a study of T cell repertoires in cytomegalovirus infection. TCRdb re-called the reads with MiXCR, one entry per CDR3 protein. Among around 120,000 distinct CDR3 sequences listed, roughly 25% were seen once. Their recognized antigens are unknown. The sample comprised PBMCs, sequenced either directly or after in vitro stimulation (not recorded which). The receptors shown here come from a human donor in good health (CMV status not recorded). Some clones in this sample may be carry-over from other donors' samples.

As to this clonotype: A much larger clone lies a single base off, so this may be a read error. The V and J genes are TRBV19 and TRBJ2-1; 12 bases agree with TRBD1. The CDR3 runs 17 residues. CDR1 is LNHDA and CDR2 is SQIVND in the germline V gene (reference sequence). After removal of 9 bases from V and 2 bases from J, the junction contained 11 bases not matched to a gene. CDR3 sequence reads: CASRGQGALSTYNEQFF. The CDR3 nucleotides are TGTGCCAGCAGGGGACAGGGGGCCTTGAGCACCTACAATGAGCAGTTCTTC.

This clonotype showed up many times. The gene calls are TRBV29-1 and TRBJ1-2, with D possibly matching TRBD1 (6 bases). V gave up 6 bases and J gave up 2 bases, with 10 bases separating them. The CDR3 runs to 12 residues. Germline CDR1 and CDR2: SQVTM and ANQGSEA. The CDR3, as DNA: TGCAGCGTGAATCAGGGGAACTATGGCTACACCTTC. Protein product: CSVNQGNYGYTF. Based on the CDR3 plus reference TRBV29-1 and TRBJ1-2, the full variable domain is SAVISQKPSRDICQRGTSLTIQCQVDSQVTMMFWYRQQPGQSLTLIATANQGSEATYESGFVIDKFPISRPNLTFSTLTVSNMSPEDSSIYLCSVNQGNYGYTFGSGTRLTVV.